This section outlines one T cell receptor beta chain sequence together with its context. As handled by the study authors: Researchers report that nucleated cell counts were estimated from reference gene primer amplification. Clones were sequenced by immunoSEQ multiplex PCR, and TCRdb holds only the in-frame ones, with some missing. That table supplies the V and J calls and clone size; D and trimming were determined from the DNA. The sample yields a few hundred thousand clones, about 91% seen once. Germline CDR1 and CDR2: MNHNS and SASEGT. V lost 3 bases, J lost 3 bases, and 11 bases lay in between. CDR3 length: 14 residues. These data belong to a study of blood T cell repertoires in COVID-19. On the study more broadly: The United States, Italy and Spain were the sources of the acute and convalescent COVID-19 samples. T cells, B-cell-depleted T cells, or PBMCs provided the cDNA or gDNA that served as material.

Patients of the Seattle cohort, enrolled during active infection, were followed longitudinally. The sequence was collected from a young adult with COVID-19, enrolled during active disease. The chain uses TRBV6-1 and TRBJ1-2, with D unclear. The sequenced sample was peripheral blood. Written as DNA, the CDR3 is TGTGCCAGCAGTGATATAACCGGGGACTATGGCTACACCTTC. It translates to CASSDITGDYGYTF.